These 30 T cell receptor beta chains came from one sample sequenced in a study of cytomegalovirus exposure and HLA in healthy donors. PCR used 60 Vbeta primers and 13 Jbeta primers. Profiled with immunoSEQ multiplex PCR; TCRdb holds only in-frame clones, not every one. Counted here are 100,000 to 150,000 clones, about four fifths occurring once; the ten biggest clones make up roughly 4%. Sequencing was carried out using PBMCs. The receptors shown here come from a woman aged 40 to 49 in good health and CMV-seronegative.

The chain has TRBV19 and TRBJ1-2, with D perhaps matching TRBD1 (6 bases). CDR1 LNHDA and CDR2 SQIVND come from the germline V gene (reference sequence). V lost 7 bases and J 6 bases, leaving 15 bases between the germline ends. The CDR3 spans 13 residues. CDR3 bases: TGTGCCAGTACCCCCGGGACAAGAGATGGCTACACCTTC. This sequence encodes CASTPGTRDGYTF.

This chain links TRBV7-3 with TRBJ1-1; 8 nucleotides agree with TRBD1. The germline V gene encodes CDR1 SGHTA and CDR2 FQGTGA. Trimming took 2 bases from V and 3 from J; bases not matched to a gene: 2. This CDR3 has 14 amino acids. The CDR3 spells CASSLETGDTEAFF. The CDR3 nucleotides read TGTGCCAGCAGCTTAGAGACAGGGGACACTGAAGCTTTCTTT.

This chain uses TRBV2 with TRBJ2-5; 8 bases map to TRBD2. This CDR3 has 16 residues. Losses at the gene ends were 6 bases for V and 1 base for J; bases not matched to a gene: 10. Per the germline V gene, CDR1 is SNHLY and CDR2 is FYNNEI. The CDR3: CASRTRRLAGQETQYF. The CDR3 nucleotides read TGTGCCAGCAGGACCCGTCGGCTAGCGGGCCAAGAGACCCAGTACTTC.

This clone was picked up one time. The rearrangement uses TRBV7-8 and TRBJ1-1, with D tentatively TRBD1 (6 bases). CDR1 and CDR2 from the germline V gene are SGHVS and FQNEAQ. CDR3 length equals 17 residues. V shed 1 base and J shed 0 bases, with 15 bases lying between them. This CDR3 is CASSLVGGGGVNTEAFF. The CDR3 DNA reads as TGTGCCAGCAGCTTAGTAGGCGGGGGCGGGGTGAACACTGAAGCTTTCTTT.

This clone turned up a few times. J is TRBJ2-6 and V is TRBV5-1; TRBD1 agrees at 8 bases. CDR1 and CDR2 from the germline V gene are SGHRS and YFSETQ. This CDR3 has 18 amino acids. The V and J ends lost 4 bases and 0 bases, in that order; junction bases with no gene match: 9. Here the CDR3 reads CASSLRQGAGSGANVLTF. The CDR3 DNA follows: TGCGCCAGCAGCCTGCGCCAGGGGGCAGGCTCTGGGGCCAACGTCCTGACTTTC.

The rearrangement joins TRBV29-1 to TRBJ1-2, with 7 bases aligning to TRBD1. The CDR3 runs 13 residues. V dropped 6 bases and J dropped 7; count of bases not matched to a gene: 11. CDR1 is SQVTM, CDR2 ANQGSEA, per germline. This chain's CDR3 is CSVTHRGVSGYTF. The CDR3 nucleotides read TGCAGCGTGACGCACAGGGGAGTTAGTGGCTACACCTTC.

The chain employs TRBV13 and TRBJ2-7; 9 bases map to TRBD1. Looked up from germline, CDR1 is PRHDT and CDR2 is FYEKMQ (reference sequence). The V and J ends lost 9 bases and 2 bases, in that order; junction bases with no gene match: 5. The CDR3 is 13 residues long. CDR3 bases: TGTGCCAGTGGGGACAGGGTGACCTACGAGCAGTACTTC. The encoded protein is CASGDRVTYEQYF.

The chain carries TRBV29-1 and TRBJ1-2; TRBD1 matches at 8 bases. The germline gives CDR1 SQVTM, CDR2 ANQGSEA. The J segment lost 1 base and the V segment lost 1 base, leaving 5 bases of the junction unmatched. CDR3 size: 15 residues. CDR3 bases: TGCAGCGTTGAAGGGGACAGGAGCCGTAACTATGGCTACACCTTC. Its translation is CSVEGDRSRNYGYTF.

The genes are TRBV5-4 and TRBJ1-1; 8 bases are a match to TRBD1. The CDR3 contains 15 residues. Germline trimming cut 0 bases from V and 0 bases from J; bases unmatched to any gene: 1. Germline CDR1 is SGHNT and CDR2 is YYREEE (reference sequence). Here the CDR3 DNA reads TGTGCCAGCAGCTTGGGGGACAGGTTGAACACTGAAGCTTTCTTT. This encodes CASSLGDRLNTEAFF.

The gene calls are TRBV4-1 and TRBJ2-7; 10 bases fit TRBD2. The CDR3 is made up of 19 amino acids. In germline, CDR1 is MGHRA, CDR2 YSYEKL. J lost 7 bases, V lost 0 bases, and 18 bases had no gene match. Here the CDR3 DNA reads TGCGCCAGCAGCCAAGATGCGTTCCTAGCGGGAGAGGGGGGTCGGGAGCAGTACTTC. It encodes CASSQDAFLAGEGGREQYF.

This chain uses TRBV11-2 with TRBJ1-1; 8 positions match TRBD1. CDR1 SGHAT and CDR2 FQNNGV come from the germline V gene. The V and J ends lost 5 bases and 5 bases, in that order; junction bases with no gene match: 7. This CDR3 contains 14 residues. The CDR3 loop reads CASSRRTGWTEAFF. CDR3 bases: TGTGCCAGCAGCAGACGGACAGGGTGGACTGAAGCTTTCTTT.

The chain recombines TRBV7-2 with TRBJ1-5, with 8 bases aligning to TRBD1. The CDR3 totals 15 residues. CDR1 is SGHTA and CDR2 is FQGNSA in the germline V gene. V was pared by 1 base and J by 6 bases, with 5 bases of the junction left unmatched. CDR3 in amino acids: CASSLGTGFAQPQHF. The CDR3 DNA reads as TGTGCCAGCAGCTTAGGGACAGGGTTCGCTCAGCCCCAGCATTTT.

The chain is built from TRBV4-3 and TRBJ2-1, with 7 bases fitting TRBD2. The germline V gene encodes CDR1 LGHNA and CDR2 YSLEER. J gave up 7 bases and V 1 base, and 7 bases lay outside the gene matches. This CDR3 comprises 15 residues. CDR3 nucleotides: TGCGCCAGCAGCCAAGGACTGGGGGGGACGAATGAGCAGTTCTTC. It translates to CASSQGLGGTNEQFF.

The chain joins TRBV13 to TRBJ1-4; the D gene is possibly TRBD1 (5 bases). Germline V gene lookup returns CDR1 PRHDT and CDR2 FYEKMQ (reference sequence). V was pared by 2 bases and J by 0 bases, with 13 bases between. This CDR3 comprises 17 residues. In nucleotides, the CDR3 is TGTGCCAGCAGCTTACAGGGACTCGGTTCAACTAATGAAAAACTGTTTTTT. Its protein is CASSLQGLGSTNEKLFF. The entire variable domain, with the rest obtained from reference TRBV13 and TRBJ1-4, is as follows: AAGVIQSPRHLIKEKRETATLKCYPIPRHDTVYWYQQGPGQDPQFLISFYEKMQSDKGSIPDRFSAQQFSDYHSELNMSSLELGDSALYFCASSLQGLGSTNEKLFFGSGTQLSVL.

J is TRBJ1-4 and V is TRBV12-5, with 7 bases lining up with TRBD1. Trimming took 5 bases from V and 6 from J; bases not matched to a gene: 3. CDR3 length: 13 amino acids. Germline V gene sequence: CDR1 LGHNT, CDR2 FRNRAP. CDR3 protein: CASGTGEDEKLFF. As DNA, the CDR3 is TGTGCTAGTGGTACAGGGGAGGATGAAAAACTGTTTTTT. Combining the CDR3 with reference TRBV12-5 and TRBJ1-4 gives the whole variable domain DARVTQTPRHKVTEMGQEVTMRCQPILGHNTVFWYRQTMMQGLELLAYFRNRAPLDDSGMPKDRFSAEMPDATLATLKIQPSEPRDSAVYFCASGTGEDEKLFFGSGTQLSVL.

The chain uses TRBV28 and TRBJ1-5, with D possibly being TRBD1 (5 bases). The CDR3 extends over 16 amino acids. In germline, CDR1 is MDHEN, CDR2 SYDVKM. Trimming cost V 7 bases and J 1 base, with 17 bases left between them. The CDR3: CASTPGGLKSNQPQHF. DNA of the CDR3: TGTGCCAGCACCCCCGGGGGGTTGAAAAGCAATCAGCCCCAGCATTTT.

V is TRBV4-1 and J is TRBJ2-7; the match to TRBD1 covers 10 bases. V shed 2 bases, J shed 7 bases, and the junction held 11 bases outside the gene matches. Germline assignment: CDR1 MGHRA and CDR2 YSYEKL. This CDR3 comprises 16 residues. The CDR3 sequence is CASSQHPGQGTEEQYF. CDR3 bases: TGCGCCAGCAGCCAACACCCGGGACAGGGGACCGAGGAGCAGTACTTC.

This clone turned up a few times. The chain carries TRBV7-2 and TRBJ1-5, with D tentatively TRBD1 (6 bases). V lost 1 base, J lost 5 bases, and 12 bases lay in between. The germline V gene has CDR1 SGHTA and CDR2 FQGNSA. There are 15 residues in the CDR3. CDR3 nucleotide sequence: TGTGCCAGCAGCTTAGGGCAGGGGATTTATCAGCCCCAGCATTTT. Its protein is CASSLGQGIYQPQHF.

The gene calls are TRBV11-2 and TRBJ2-7; the D gene is possibly TRBD1 (5 bases). Germline CDR1 and CDR2: SGHAT and FQNNGV. Trimming pared 0 bases from V and 3 bases from J, leaving 9 bases between. This CDR3 is 14 amino acids long. The CDR3 nucleotides read TGTGCCAGCAGCTTAGAATCAGGGTACTACGAGCAGTACTTC. This codes for CASSLESGYYEQYF.

V is TRBV28 and J is TRBJ2-3; perhaps TRBD1 as D (5 bases). V lost 6 bases and J 2 bases, leaving 15 bases between the germline ends. The CDR3 totals 15 residues. Germline CDR1 reads MDHEN; CDR2 reads SYDVKM. The CDR3 spells CASSNQGIATDTQYF. CDR3 in DNA: TGTGCCAGCAGCAACCAGGGAATCGCCACAGATACGCAGTATTTT.

The rearrangement links TRBV4-2 to TRBJ1-5; no clear D. The CDR3 has 16 amino acids. The germline gives CDR1 LGHNA, CDR2 YNFKEQ. V was clipped by 0 bases and J by 1 base, with 10 bases between them. The CDR3 sequence: CASSQDVFASNQPQHF. The CDR3 coding sequence is TGTGCCAGCAGCCAAGACGTGTTTGCGAGCAATCAGCCCCAGCATTTT.

V usage is TRBV4-1 and J usage is TRBJ1-6; D possibly corresponds to TRBD1 (6 bases). Trimming stripped 1 base from V and 6 bases from J, with 13 bases between. The CDR3 length is 16 residues. Looked up from germline, CDR1 is MGHRA and CDR2 is YSYEKL. In DNA form, the CDR3 reads TGCGCCAGCAGCCAAGGGGCAGGGGAATCTAATTCACCCCTCCACTTT. Encoded protein: CASSQGAGESNSPLHF.

The V and J genes are TRBV11-3 and TRBJ2-7; the match to TRBD2 covers 12 bases. CDR1 SGHNT and CDR2 YENEEA come from the germline V gene. V lost 5 bases and J lost 5; bases outside the gene matches: 7. The CDR3 consists of 15 residues. The CDR3 DNA sequence: TGTGCCAGCAGCCCCCGACTAGCGGGAGCCCACGAGCAGTACTTC. Translated: CASSPRLAGAHEQYF.

The chain links TRBV18 to TRBJ1-5; 10 positions agree with TRBD1. There are 17 residues in the CDR3. Germline loops: CDR1 KGHSH, CDR2 LQKENI. Losses at the gene ends were 1 base for V and 2 bases for J; bases not matched to a gene: 5. CDR3 region: CASSPRTGGRGNQPQHF. The CDR3 nucleotides are TGTGCCAGCTCACCACGGACAGGGGGAAGGGGCAATCAGCCCCAGCATTTT.

The CDR3 DNA reads as TGTGCCAGCAGCGCCGGACTAGCGGGGGGGTTGGTAGGAGAGACCCAGTACTTC. Its protein is CASSAGLAGGLVGETQYF. The chain has TRBV9 and TRBJ2-5, with 15 bases fitting TRBD2. The CDR3 has 18 amino acids. The V gene end was trimmed by 3 bases and the J gene end by 4 bases; junction bases not matched to a gene: 10. The V gene's germline CDR1 is SGDLS and CDR2 YYNGEE.

This clone occurred a few times. The rearrangement links TRBV12-5 to TRBJ2-6; the D is unclear. V lost 4 bases, J lost 0 bases, and 13 bases lay in between. CDR1 LGHNT and CDR2 FRNRAP come from the germline V gene. CDR3 size: 17 residues. CDR3 bases: TGTGCTAGTGGTTGGAGCACGACGACCTCTGGGGCCAACGTCCTGACTTTC. Its protein product is CASGWSTTTSGANVLTF.

The chain has TRBV19 and TRBJ1-3, with 9 bases aligning to TRBD1. Germline V gives CDR1 LNHDA, CDR2 SQIVND (reference sequence). V was pared by 9 bases and J by 1 base, with 7 bases of the junction left unmatched. CDR3 length: 15 residues. CDR3 DNA: TGTGCCAGCCAGTCGGACAGGGGATCTGGAAACACCATATATTTT. Translation: CASQSDRGSGNTIYF.

The chain joins TRBV4-1 to TRBJ2-7; TRBD1 is a possible D gene (5 bases). CDR3 length: 15 residues. V shed 0 bases and J shed 3 bases, with 12 bases lying between them. Germline values: CDR1 MGHRA, CDR2 YSYEKL. CDR3: CASSQEVREVYEQYF. DNA for the CDR3: TGCGCCAGCAGCCAAGAGGTCAGGGAAGTCTACGAGCAGTACTTC.

This clone appeared a few times. The chain carries TRBV4-3 and TRBJ1-4; no clear D gene. V was trimmed by 4 bases and J by 7 bases, leaving 10 bases between them. Germline V CDR1 and CDR2: LGHNA, YSLEER. The CDR3 runs to 13 residues. CDR3 coding DNA: TGCGCCAGCAGCCCGAGGCTTGCTGAAAAACTGTTTTTT. It yields the protein CASSPRLAEKLFF.

V usage is TRBV6-1 and J usage is TRBJ1-5, with TRBD1 identical over 11 bases. CDR1 is MNHNS and CDR2 is SASEGT in the germline V gene. V was clipped by 6 bases and J by 6 bases; unmatched bases: 4. The CDR3 is made up of 14 amino acids. The DNA of the CDR3 is TGTGCCAGCAGGGACAGGGGGCCGTCTCAGCCCCAGCATTTT. Protein product: CASRDRGPSQPQHF.